This T cell receptor (beta chain) appears in the sequencing data of a study of blood T cell repertoires in COVID-19. Whole-study context: Acute and convalescent COVID-19 specimens originated in the United States, Italy and Spain. From T cells, B-cell-depleted T cells, or PBMCs came the material, which was cDNA or gDNA.

Losses at the gene ends were 7 bases for V and 6 bases for J; bases not matched to a gene: 6. Germline V CDR1 and CDR2: MNHEY, SVGAGI. This CDR3 comprises 13 residues. Original handling: Nucleated cell number was recorded as an estimate derived from reference gene primer amplification. Profiling relied on immunoSEQ multiplex PCR, and the TCRdb table lists in-frame clones only, not all of them. V and J calls and clone size are given by that table; D and trimming were obtained from the DNA. The data show hundreds of thousands of clones, about 85% seen once. This TCR was recovered from a young man with active or convalescent COVID-19. Sequences were obtained from peripheral blood. This chain uses TRBV6-5 with TRBJ2-3, with TRBD1 matching 8 bases. CDR3 in DNA: TGTGCCAGCACCCCAGGGGGCGTGGATACGCAGTATTTT. Its protein is CASTPGGVDTQYF.